Following are 17 T cell receptor beta chains from one sample sequenced in a study of OX40 agonist ivuxolimab in advanced cancers. Profiling relied on immunoSEQ multiplex PCR, and the TCRdb table lists in-frame clones only, not all of them. The sample lists about 55,000 clones; less than 90% were seen once. The sequenced sample was CD4+ or CD8+ T cells sorted from blood, obtained in a trial of the OX40 agonist ivuxolimab. These receptors were taken from an adult with an advanced solid tumor such as melanoma, head and neck, liver or kidney cancer.

The chain uses TRBV5-4 and TRBJ2-7; 9 bases agree with TRBD2. This CDR3 is built from 15 residues. Looked up from germline, CDR1 is SGHNT and CDR2 is YYREEE (reference sequence). The V segment lost 4 bases and the J segment 2 bases; nucleotides outside the gene matches: 7. The CDR3 coding sequence is TGTGCCAGCAGCCCCCGCGGGAGGGGGACCTACGAGCAGTACTTC. Its protein product is CASSPRGRGTYEQYF.

The CDR3 sequence is CASSPLRGSGNTIYF. CDR3 nucleotide sequence: TGTGCCAGCAGTCCCCTTCGGGGGTCTGGAAACACCATATATTTT. This chain uses TRBV28 with TRBJ1-3, with D tentatively TRBD1 (5 bases). The germline CDR1 and CDR2 sequences are MDHEN and SYDVKM. There are 15 residues in the CDR3. The V gene lost 5 bases and the J gene lost 1 base, with 12 bases spanning the gap.

The chain employs TRBV5-6 and TRBJ2-1, with D hard to call. Germline lookup yields CDR1 SGHDT and CDR2 YYEEEE. This CDR3 is 15 amino acids long. V was clipped by 1 base and J by 5 bases, with 13 bases between them. In DNA form, the CDR3 reads TGTGCCAGCAGCTTGTTAGTAGAATTCGACAATGAGCAGTTCTTC. The encoded protein is CASSLLVEFDNEQFF. The whole variable domain, remainder taken from reference TRBV5-6 and TRBJ2-1, is DAGVTQSPTHLIKTRGQQVTLRCSPKSGHDTVSWYQQALGQGPQFIFQYYEEEERQRGNFPDRFSGHQFPNYSSELNVNALLLGDSALYLCASSLLVEFDNEQFFGPGTRLTVL.

V and J are TRBV19 and TRBJ1-1; D perhaps matches TRBD1 (6 bases). V lost 8 bases to trimming and J lost 3 bases, with 16 bases between them. CDR1 is LNHDA and CDR2 is SQIVND in the germline V gene (reference sequence). The CDR3 runs 14 residues. CDR3 sequence: CASSDRPGDTEAFF. The CDR3 DNA sequence: TGTGCCAGTTCTGACAGGCCCGGTGACACTGAAGCTTTCTTT.

This chain joins TRBV7-9 and TRBJ2-7, with 8 positions matching TRBD2. CDR1 is SEHNR, CDR2 FQNEAQ, per germline (reference sequence). Germline trimming cut 1 base from V and 6 bases from J; bases unmatched to any gene: 11. The CDR3 has 16 residues. CDR3 nucleotides: TGTGCCAGCAGCTTAGAGTCGACGGGAGGGCCTCTCGAGCAGTACTTC. Its protein is CASSLESTGGPLEQYF.

This chain connects TRBV5-1 to TRBJ1-5, with D perhaps TRBD1 (5 bases). Germline V gene lookup returns CDR1 SGHRS and CDR2 YFSETQ. Trimming shortened V by 5 bases and J by 4 bases, and 16 bases separated the two germline ends. The CDR3 totals 15 residues. The CDR3 region is CASSPVGARNQPQHF. The CDR3 DNA reads TGCGCCAGCAGTCCGGTCGGGGCAAGGAATCAGCCCCAGCATTTT.

The chain has TRBV11-2 and TRBJ1-2; D not certain. The germline CDR1 and CDR2 sequences are SGHAT and FQNNGV. V was shortened by 5 bases and J by 6 bases, with 7 bases between the two germline ends. The CDR3 runs 11 residues. The CDR3 DNA reads as TGTGCCAGCAGCCAACGTGATGGCTACACCTTC. It yields the protein CASSQRDGYTF.

The chain has TRBV25-1 and TRBJ2-5, with TRBD2 matching 8 bases. V dropped 3 bases and J dropped 5; count of bases not matched to a gene: 8. The CDR3 extends over 15 amino acids. CDR1 and CDR2 (germline): MGHDK, SYGVNS. In DNA form, the CDR3 reads TGTGCCAGCAGTGAGACACTAGCGGCTAGGGAGACCCAGTACTTC. It codes for CASSETLAARETQYF.

The table lists this clone with a few counts. The chain couples TRBV6-6 to TRBJ2-7; D is possibly TRBD1 or TRBD2 (6 bases each). CDR3 length equals 15 residues. The germline V gene encodes CDR1 MNHNY and CDR2 SVGAGI (reference sequence). V lost 6 bases to trimming and J lost 0 bases, with 15 bases between them. The CDR3 is CASRLGGQYSYEQYF. The DNA for the CDR3 is TGTGCCAGCAGGCTTGGGGGGCAGTACTCCTACGAGCAGTACTTC.

The chain has TRBV7-2 and TRBJ2-1; 9 positions match TRBD2. This CDR3 is built from 17 residues. Germline CDR1 reads SGHTA; CDR2 reads FQGNSA. V lost 0 bases, J lost 6 bases, and 9 bases stayed unmatched. The CDR3 spells CASSLAGIRSGSNEQFF. The CDR3 DNA follows: TGTGCCAGCAGCTTAGCCGGAATTCGTAGCGGGAGCAATGAGCAGTTCTTC.

This clone appeared a few times. This rearrangement joins TRBV27 to TRBJ1-1; 8 positions match TRBD1. From germline, CDR1 is MNHEY and CDR2 SMNVEV (reference sequence). CDR3 length: 14 amino acids. The ends lost 5 bases at V and 3 bases at J; junction bases unmatched: 5. CDR3 residues: CASSRQGRDTEAFF. Written as DNA, the CDR3 is TGTGCCAGCAGTCGACAGGGGCGGGACACTGAAGCTTTCTTT.

The CDR3 protein is CASSSKYEQYF. CDR3 coding DNA: TGTGCCAGCAGCTCAAAATACGAGCAGTACTTC. This sequence joins TRBV11-1 and TRBJ2-7; D is unclear. The V end lost 4 bases, the J end lost 4 bases, and 5 bases lay between the germline ends. The CDR3 is made up of 11 amino acids. Germline V lookup: CDR1 SGHAT, CDR2 FQDESV (reference sequence).

The J gene is TRBJ1-2, the V gene TRBV7-2; a possible D gene is TRBD1 (6 bases). The V and J ends lost 4 bases and 5 bases respectively, with 17 bases between them. This CDR3 comprises 15 residues. Germline assignment: CDR1 SGHTA and CDR2 FQGNSA. As DNA, the CDR3 is TGTGCCAGCAGCTCTTCCCGGGACACCATTTATGGCTACACCTTC. Translated, it gives CASSSSRDTIYGYTF.

Only a few counts were recorded for this clone. The chain links TRBV5-1 to TRBJ2-1; D unresolved. With 0 bases removed from V and 0 bases from J, the gap between germline ends came to 13 bases. CDR1 and CDR2 from the germline V gene are SGHRS and YFSETQ. The CDR3 has 17 residues. The CDR3 loop reads CASSLAISRSSYNEQFF. Here the CDR3 DNA reads TGCGCCAGCAGCTTGGCCATAAGCCGGAGCTCCTACAATGAGCAGTTCTTC.

The chain joins TRBV7-2 to TRBJ2-5, with 9 bases identical to TRBD2. The J call is doubtful: the DNA matches TRBJ2-7 better. CDR3 length: 14 amino acids. CDR1 is SGHTA, CDR2 FQGNSA, per germline. CDR3 loop: CASSSSGTLYEQYF. The CDR3 nucleotides read TGTGCCAGCAGCTCTAGCGGGACCCTGTACGAGCAGTACTTC.

This clone was recorded only once. The V and J genes are TRBV29-1 and TRBJ2-3; D may correspond to TRBD1 or TRBD2 (6 bases each). Trimming removed 3 bases from V and 5 bases from J, with 15 bases in between. The CDR3 contains 14 residues. Germline assignment: CDR1 SQVTM and CDR2 ANQGSEA. The CDR3 coding sequence is TGCAGCGTTGATGGTGGGGGGCTCCAAGATACGCAGTATTTT. As protein: CSVDGGGLQDTQYF.

This clone was seen more than once but under ten times. The chain employs TRBV20-1 and TRBJ2-1; D remains ambiguous. The V gene lost 6 bases and the J gene lost 6 bases, with 9 bases spanning the gap. The CDR3 totals 11 residues. Germline CDR1 and CDR2: DFQATT and SNEGSKA (reference sequence). The CDR3 nucleotides are TGCAGTGCCAAACCCCTCAATGAGCAGTTCTTC. Amino acids: CSAKPLNEQFF.